What follows is one T cell receptor (beta chain) and its context. The sample originates from a study of cytomegalovirus exposure and HLA in healthy donors. The donors were in the roughly 120-subject validation cohort, distinct from the roughly 720-subject first cohort. V was clipped by 10 bases and J by 4 bases, with 14 bases between them. This CDR3 contains 13 residues. Germline values: CDR1 LNHDA, CDR2 SQIVND (reference sequence). Measured with immunoSEQ multiplex PCR; TCRdb has only the in-frame clones, and not every one. The sample lists some 90,000 clones, roughly 97% occurring once. The chain recombines TRBV19 with TRBJ1-5; the D gene is possibly TRBD1 (5 bases). The receptor comes from a man aged 18 to 30 in good health and CMV-seronegative. Sequencing input: PBMCs. The CDR3 spells CATRIGTNQPQHF. The CDR3 bases are TGTGCCACCAGGATTGGGACTAATCAGCCCCAGCATTTT.